Following are 17 T cell receptor beta chains from one sample sequenced in a study of T cell responses to AZD1222 COVID-19 vaccine. Profiling relied on immunoSEQ multiplex PCR, and the TCRdb table lists in-frame clones only, not all of them. The sample records some 150,000 clones, approximately 87% being singletons. The specimen comprised peripheral blood, sampled 28 days after the second AZD1222 dose. These receptors came from an adult who received the AZD1222 COVID-19 vaccine.

The chain joins TRBV5-1 to TRBJ1-1; the D gene is possibly TRBD1 (5 bases). There are 13 residues in the CDR3. CDR1 is SGHRS, CDR2 YFSETQ, per germline. V gave up 2 bases and J gave up 4 bases, with 9 bases separating them. In DNA, the CDR3 is TGCGCCAGCAGCTTCGGGGGGTTCACTGAAGCTTTCTTT. Translating gives CASSFGGFTEAFF.

This sequence joins TRBV11-3 and TRBJ2-2, with 8 nucleotides matching TRBD2. CDR3 length equals 16 residues. V lost 1 base and J lost 2; bases outside the gene matches: 3. CDR1 and CDR2 from the germline V gene are SGHNT and YENEEA. DNA for the CDR3: TGTGCCAGCAGCTTAGTTCTAGCGGGCAACACCGGGGAGCTGTTTTTT. Translated: CASSLVLAGNTGELFF.

CDR3 sequence (DNA): TGCAGCGTTGAACCACACCTAGGTGGTATGGGTCCAGATACGCAGTATTTT. This translates into CSVEPHLGGMGPDTQYF. The genes are TRBV29-1 and TRBJ2-3; D gene unclear. The CDR3 spans 17 residues. The ends were cut back, 2 bases at V and 4 bases at J, with 22 bases in the middle. Germline values: CDR1 SQVTM, CDR2 ANQGSEA.

The rearrangement joins TRBV7-2 to TRBJ2-3, with D tentatively TRBD2 (5 bases). This CDR3 has 15 amino acids. V was cut by 1 base and J by 5 bases, with 13 bases left in between. Germline V gene data show CDR1 as SGHTA and CDR2 as FQGNSA. The CDR3 loop reads CASSLVRVSRDTQYF. In nucleotides, the CDR3 is TGTGCCAGCAGCTTAGTGCGGGTTTCCAGAGATACGCAGTATTTT.

This chain links TRBV19 with TRBJ1-1; D gene unclear. Germline CDR1 LNHDA, CDR2 SQIVND (reference sequence). The CDR3 is 13 amino acids. The ends were cut back, 8 bases at V and 3 bases at J, with 13 bases in the middle. Here the CDR3 reads CASGVGLYTEAFF. CDR3 sequence (DNA): TGTGCCAGTGGGGTAGGGCTGTACACTGAAGCTTTCTTT.

This clone was seen once. The chain has TRBV5-4 and TRBJ1-1; TRBD1 agrees at 7 bases. The CDR3 loop spans 15 amino acids. J was trimmed by 1 base and V by 1 base; bases with no gene match: 4. Germline V gene lookup returns CDR1 SGHNT and CDR2 YYREEE (reference sequence). DNA for the CDR3: TGTGCCAGCAGCTTGTTTCGACAGGGGAACACTGAAGCTTTCTTT. Translating gives CASSLFRQGNTEAFF. Variable domain in full (rest from reference TRBV5-4 and TRBJ1-1): ETGVTQSPTHLIKTRGQQVTLRCSSQSGHNTVSWYQQALGQGPQFIFQYYREEENGRGNFPPRFSGLQFPNYSSELNVNALELDDSALYLCASSLFRQGNTEAFFGQGTRLTVV.

This rearrangement joins TRBV9 to TRBJ2-2; D call uncertain. V was clipped by 4 bases and J by 7 bases, with 11 bases between them. Germline loops: CDR1 SGDLS, CDR2 YYNGEE. The CDR3 length is 13 residues. This chain's CDR3 is CASSPSAIGELFF. In DNA, the CDR3 is TGTGCCAGCAGCCCCTCAGCGATCGGGGAGCTGTTTTTT.

V is TRBV7-3 and J is TRBJ2-2; no clear D. The CDR3 covers 16 residues. Germline V gene lookup returns CDR1 SGHTA and CDR2 FQGTGA. V was shortened by 8 bases and J by 1 base, with 17 bases between the two germline ends. The CDR3: CASGSSAPMNTGELFF. The CDR3, as DNA: TGTGCCAGCGGTTCTTCCGCGCCTATGAACACCGGGGAGCTGTTTTTT.

The rearrangement uses TRBV28 and TRBJ1-1; no firm D call. Trimming cost V 8 bases and J 10 bases, with 11 bases left between them. In germline, CDR1 is MDHEN, CDR2 SYDVKM. CDR3 length: 10 residues. The CDR3 DNA is TGTGCCAGCGGTGGGTTGGGAGCTTTCTTT. Translation: CASGGLGAFF. Full variable domain (remainder filled in from reference TRBV28 and TRBJ1-1): DVKVTQSSRYLVKRTGEKVFLECVQDMDHENMFWYRQDPGLGLRLIYFSYDVKMKEKGDIPEGYSVSREKKERFSLILESASTNQTSMYLCASGGLGAFFGQGTRLTVV.

The genes are TRBV7-2 and TRBJ1-2; weak D call: TRBD1 (6 bases). V was cut by 5 bases and J by 6 bases, with 16 bases left in between. CDR3 size: 14 residues. Germline lookup yields CDR1 SGHTA and CDR2 FQGNSA. In DNA form, the CDR3 reads TGTGCCAGCAGCCCGACAGGTTCGCGTAATGGCTACACCTTC. Translated, it gives CASSPTGSRNGYTF.

The V call is TRBV4-1, the J call TRBJ2-7; 9 nucleotides match TRBD2. The CDR3 is made up of 15 amino acids. J gave up 4 bases and V 2 bases, and 6 bases lay outside the gene matches. The V gene's germline CDR1 is MGHRA and CDR2 YSYEKL. The CDR3 here is CASSQRSGSFYEQYF. The CDR3 DNA is TGCGCCAGCAGCCAACGTAGCGGGAGTTTTTACGAGCAGTACTTC.

This chain links TRBV28 with TRBJ1-4; 9 nucleotides match TRBD1. Trimming took 5 bases from V and 3 from J; bases not matched to a gene: 4. The CDR3 sequence is 15 residues long. Germline V lookup: CDR1 MDHEN, CDR2 SYDVKM. CDR3 sequence reads: CASSATGGSNEKLFF. The CDR3 nucleotides are TGTGCCAGCAGTGCCACAGGGGGCTCTAATGAAAAACTGTTTTTT. Supplemented by reference TRBV28 and TRBJ1-4, the full variable domain reads DVKVTQSSRYLVKRTGEKVFLECVQDMDHENMFWYRQDPGLGLRLIYFSYDVKMKEKGDIPEGYSVSREKKERFSLILESASTNQTSMYLCASSATGGSNEKLFFGSGTQLSVL.

The table lists this clone with a count of one. The rearrangement joins TRBV7-9 to TRBJ1-1; 10 nucleotides agree with TRBD1. The CDR3 runs to 13 residues. The germline gives CDR1 SEHNR, CDR2 FQNEAQ (reference sequence). J was trimmed by 5 bases and V by 5 bases; bases with no gene match: 2. CDR3 amino acids: CASSDRGQTEAFF. CDR3 in DNA: TGTGCCAGCAGCGACAGGGGGCAGACTGAAGCTTTCTTT.

V gene TRBV4-2 combines with J gene TRBJ1-2; 8 positions match TRBD1. Germline V gene lookup returns CDR1 LGHNA and CDR2 YNFKEQ. The CDR3 spans 16 residues. With 0 bases clipped from V and 2 bases from J, the junction kept 5 bases outside the gene matches. In DNA, the CDR3 is TGTGCCAGCAGCCAAGATGCCACAGGGGGAAACTATGGCTACACCTTC. It encodes CASSQDATGGNYGYTF.

The genes are TRBV28 and TRBJ2-6, with 7 bases identical to TRBD1. The CDR3 length is 16 residues. Losses at the gene ends were 5 bases for V and 1 base for J; bases not matched to a gene: 5. Germline values: CDR1 MDHEN, CDR2 SYDVKM. The CDR3 nucleotides are TGTGCCAGCAGTCACAGGGGAATATCTGGGGCCAACGTCCTGACTTTC. This translates into CASSHRGISGANVLTF.

The chain is built from TRBV27 and TRBJ1-2; D remains ambiguous. This CDR3 has 13 amino acids. Germline CDR1 reads MNHEY; CDR2 reads SMNVEV (reference sequence). V dropped 5 bases and J dropped 4 bases, with 11 bases sitting between them. The CDR3 sequence is CASSQDGFYGYTF. CDR3 nucleotides: TGTGCCAGCAGTCAGGACGGATTCTATGGCTACACCTTC.

The CDR3: CASSVDHTGELFF. The DNA for the CDR3 is TGTGCCAGCAGCGTAGACCACACCGGGGAGCTGTTTTTT. The rearrangement links TRBV9 to TRBJ2-2; D call uncertain. In germline, CDR1 is SGDLS, CDR2 YYNGEE. This CDR3 has 13 amino acids. The V and J ends lost 0 bases and 3 bases respectively, with 3 bases between them.